The 26 T cell receptor beta chains given below trace back to one sample, sequenced in a study of siplizumab effects on memory and regulatory T cells (dated by TCRdb to between 2018 and 2021). The library was obtained by the immunoSEQ multiplex PCR assay. Not all clones reach the TCRdb copy of this immuneACCESS table, which keeps in-frame sequences only. Checked studies attribute under half of the gap to unresolved V genes and leave the rest unexplained. The sample table lists under 140,000 clones, roughly 92% of them with a count of one. 1.3% of the sample is held by the ten biggest clonotypes. The sequencing sample was made of CD4+ T cells sorted from blood. All receptors derive from a human donor in good health.

The V and J genes are TRBV13 and TRBJ1-1, with D maybe TRBD1 (5 bases). The CDR3 spans 13 residues. Between the trimmed V and J ends, which lost 8 bases and 1 base, there was a span of 11 bases. The germline gives CDR1 PRHDT, CDR2 FYEKMQ (reference sequence). The CDR3 sequence is CASGLGGNTEAFF. DNA for the CDR3: TGTGCCAGCGGCCTTGGGGGGAACACTGAAGCTTTCTTT.

J is TRBJ1-1 and V is TRBV19; TRBD1 matches at 7 bases. The V gene end was trimmed by 8 bases and the J gene end by 0 bases; junction bases not matched to a gene: 15. The CDR3 has 17 residues. Germline assignment: CDR1 LNHDA and CDR2 SQIVND (reference sequence). CDR3 sequence: CASLPLRTGEMNTEAFF. The CDR3 DNA follows: TGTGCCAGTCTCCCGCTTCGGACAGGTGAAATGAACACTGAAGCTTTCTTT.

The J gene is TRBJ2-7, the V gene TRBV21-1; the D call in the table, TRBD2, was not verified against the DNA. TRBV21-1 is deemed a pseudogene. This CDR3 has 19 residues. The CDR3 here is CASSIGWGLAGEFRAEQYF. In DNA, the CDR3 is TGTGCCAGCAGCATAGGGTGGGGACTAGCGGGAGAGTTCCGGGCCGAGCAGTACTTC.

This chain links TRBV27 with TRBJ1-2; unclear D gene. V lost 5 bases, J lost 4 bases, and 17 bases lay in between. Germline CDR1 is MNHEY and CDR2 is SMNVEV (reference sequence). The CDR3 totals 15 residues. The chain's CDR3 is CASSPSTRGFYGYTF. In DNA, the CDR3 is TGTGCCAGCAGTCCATCAACACGGGGTTTCTATGGCTACACCTTC.

The chain has TRBV19 and TRBJ1-4; 10 bases line up with TRBD1. Germline trimming cut 7 bases from V and 9 bases from J; bases unmatched to any gene: 11. There are 15 residues in the CDR3. Germline CDR1 and CDR2: LNHDA and SQIVND (reference sequence). The CDR3 is CASTPKDRGMQKLFF. The CDR3 DNA reads as TGTGCCAGTACTCCTAAGGACAGGGGGATGCAAAAACTGTTTTTT.

V gene TRBV14 combines with J gene TRBJ2-2, with D perhaps given as TRBD1 or TRBD2 (5 bases each). This CDR3 region has 16 residues. V lost 4 bases and J 6 bases, leaving 18 bases between the germline ends. From germline, CDR1 is SGHDN and CDR2 FVKESK. CDR3 sequence: CASSPRPGRIAGELFF. Here the CDR3 DNA reads TGTGCCAGCAGCCCCCGACCGGGGCGCATTGCCGGGGAGCTGTTTTTT.

The chain employs TRBV7-9 and TRBJ1-2, with 8 bases matching TRBD1. J gave up 8 bases and V 2 bases, and 7 bases lay outside the gene matches. The CDR3 is made up of 14 amino acids. CDR1 is SEHNR, CDR2 FQNEAQ, per germline (reference sequence). The CDR3 sequence is CASSLPTGAGGYTF. The CDR3 DNA reads as TGTGCCAGCAGCTTACCGACAGGGGCTGGCGGCTACACCTTC.

CDR3 residues: CASSSTSGGASETQYF. The DNA of the CDR3 is TGCGCCAGCAGCTCCACTAGCGGGGGGGCCTCAGAGACCCAGTACTTC. The rearrangement uses TRBV5-1 and TRBJ2-5; 13 nucleotides agree with TRBD2. The CDR3 has 16 residues. CDR1 and CDR2 from the germline V gene are SGHRS and YFSETQ. V was pared by 3 bases and J by 4 bases, with 6 bases of the junction left unmatched. Based on the CDR3 plus reference TRBV5-1 and TRBJ2-5, the full variable domain is KAGVTQTPRYLIKTRGQQVTLSCSPISGHRSVSWYQQTPGQGLQFLFEYFSETQRNKGNFPGRFSGRQFSNSRSEMNVSTLELGDSALYLCASSSTSGGASETQYFGPGTRLLVL.

The chain couples TRBV18 to TRBJ1-6, with a tentative D call TRBD1 (5 bases). Trimming stripped 8 bases from V and 10 bases from J, with 15 bases between. This CDR3 has 13 amino acids. The germline CDR1 and CDR2 sequences are KGHSH and LQKENI. The CDR3 DNA reads as TGTGCCAGCCTACAAGGGGAAGGATCACCCCTCCACTTT. This codes for CASLQGEGSPLHF.

V gene TRBV6-5 combines with J gene TRBJ1-1; 8 bases agree with TRBD1. Germline CDR1 is MNHEY and CDR2 is SVGAGI. The CDR3 runs 13 residues. The junction had 3 bases not matched to a gene; V was cut back by 6 bases and J by 3 bases. CDR3 coding DNA: TGTGCCAGCAGAACAGGGGGATACACTGAAGCTTTCTTT. Translated, it gives CASRTGGYTEAFF.

Note on this clone: Distinct nucleotide sequences in the sample also encode this CDR3. J is TRBJ1-1 and V is TRBV5-1; D may be TRBD1 (5 bases). The ends were cut back, 4 bases at V and 1 base at J, with 8 bases in the middle. Germline lookup yields CDR1 SGHRS and CDR2 YFSETQ. The CDR3 has 13 amino acids. DNA for the CDR3: TGCGCCAGCAGCCCCACAGGGAACACTGAAGCTTTCTTT. Protein: CASSPTGNTEAFF.

The rearrangement uses TRBV7-8 and TRBJ2-4; D gene uncertain. The CDR3 is 14 amino acids. Between the trimmed V and J ends, which lost 5 bases and 0 bases, there was a span of 8 bases. CDR1 is SGHVS, CDR2 FQNEAQ, per germline. The CDR3: CASSVTRAKNIQYF. The DNA of the CDR3 is TGTGCCAGCAGCGTAACAAGAGCCAAAAACATTCAGTACTTC.

This clone was observed a single time. The gene calls are TRBV5-1 and TRBJ2-7; a possible D gene is TRBD2 (6 bases). The germline gives CDR1 SGHRS, CDR2 YFSETQ. This CDR3 comprises 14 residues. V was clipped by 0 bases and J by 2 bases, with 9 bases between them. The CDR3 here is CASSLARGTYEQYF. CDR3 DNA: TGCGCCAGCAGCTTGGCCCGGGGGACCTACGAGCAGTACTTC. The full variable domain, completed using reference TRBV5-1 and TRBJ2-7, is KAGVTQTPRYLIKTRGQQVTLSCSPISGHRSVSWYQQTPGQGLQFLFEYFSETQRNKGNFPGRFSGRQFSNSRSEMNVSTLELGDSALYLCASSLARGTYEQYFGPGTRLTVT.

In DNA form, the CDR3 reads TGTGCCAGCAGCTACAGGGGCAAGTACGAGCAGTACTTC. Translated: CASSYRGKYEQYF. The chain carries TRBV4-2 and TRBJ2-5; 7 bases map to TRBD1. The tail of the sequence fits TRBJ2-7 better, so the J call may be wrong. Germline V CDR1 and CDR2: LGHNA, YNFKEQ. This CDR3 has 13 amino acids.

The chain joins TRBV27 to TRBJ1-2; D gene uncertain. V lost 1 base, J lost 4 bases, and 13 bases lay in between. The CDR3 is 15 residues long. The germline CDR1 and CDR2 sequences are MNHEY and SMNVEV (reference sequence). Here the CDR3 DNA reads TGTGCCAGCAGTTTATGGGCAGGACCACTCTATGGCTACACCTTC. As protein: CASSLWAGPLYGYTF.

The V and J genes are TRBV6-1 and TRBJ1-4; a possible D gene is TRBD1 (5 bases). Germline CDR1 MNHNS, CDR2 SASEGT. V gave up 10 bases and J gave up 7 bases, with 13 bases separating them. The CDR3 runs 12 residues. Here the CDR3 reads CATQNGGEKLFF. In DNA, the CDR3 is TGTGCCACCCAAAACGGGGGTGAAAAACTGTTTTTT.

The chain is built from TRBV5-1 and TRBJ2-3, with 8 bases fitting TRBD1. The CDR3 length is 15 residues. The germline V gene encodes CDR1 SGHRS and CDR2 YFSETQ. V lost 4 bases to trimming and J lost 4 bases; unmatched junction nucleotides: 8. This chain's CDR3 is CASSGGQAGADTQYF. CDR3 sequence (DNA): TGCGCCAGCAGCGGGGGACAGGCAGGGGCAGATACGCAGTATTTT.

The chain links TRBV6-6 to TRBJ1-1, with no clear D. The CDR3 spans 13 residues. CDR1 and CDR2 from the germline V gene are MNHNY and SVGAGI (reference sequence). The germline V and J ends were trimmed by 2 bases and 5 bases, with 9 bases remaining between them. Written as DNA, the CDR3 is TGTGCCAGCAGTTACCCCGAAGGAACTGAAGCTTTCTTT. Translated, it gives CASSYPEGTEAFF.

The chain couples TRBV5-1 to TRBJ2-1; no clear D gene. This CDR3 is 16 amino acids long. Trimming cost V 0 bases and J 0 bases, with 10 bases left between them. Germline CDR1 is SGHRS and CDR2 is YFSETQ. The CDR3 DNA follows: TGCGCCAGCAGCTTGGATCGCGGAAGCTCCTACAATGAGCAGTTCTTC. Its translation is CASSLDRGSSYNEQFF.

The chain links TRBV29-1 to TRBJ1-1, with D possibly TRBD1 on 5 matching bases. The CDR3 spans 12 residues. Germline CDR1 reads SQVTM; CDR2 reads ANQGSEA. V shed 5 bases and J shed 4 bases, with 11 bases lying between them. The CDR3 loop reads CSVIQGGTEAFF. CDR3 coding DNA: TGCAGCGTTATTCAGGGAGGCACTGAAGCTTTCTTT.

The rearrangement joins TRBV5-5 to TRBJ2-7; D perhaps matches TRBD2 (6 bases). The V end lost 3 bases, the J end lost 1 base, and 8 bases lay between the germline ends. Germline assignment: CDR1 SGHKS and CDR2 YYEKEE (reference sequence). The CDR3 spans 13 residues. The CDR3 bases are TGTGCCAGCAGCTCCCGGGGGTCCTACGAGCAGTACTTC. Translated, it gives CASSSRGSYEQYF.

The chain couples TRBV11-2 to TRBJ2-7, with a tentative D call TRBD2 (7 bases). The CDR3 spans 16 residues. Germline values: CDR1 SGHAT, CDR2 FQNNGV. Trimming took off 5 bases at V and 0 bases at J, with 17 bases between the two ends. CDR3: CASSPQGSGYSYEQYF. CDR3 bases: TGTGCCAGCAGCCCACAGGGTAGCGGGTACTCCTACGAGCAGTACTTC.

V gene TRBV6-6 combines with J gene TRBJ1-4, with TRBD1 identical over 7 bases. V shed 6 bases, J shed 7 bases, and the junction held 14 bases outside the gene matches. The CDR3 totals 16 residues. Looked up from germline, CDR1 is MNHNY and CDR2 is SVGAGI (reference sequence). The DNA for the CDR3 is TGTGCCAGCAGCCAACAGGGGCAGCCGCACCCTGAAAAACTGTTTTTT. Its translation is CASSQQGQPHPEKLFF.

The rearrangement links TRBV11-3 to TRBJ2-1, with D unresolved. The CDR3 totals 15 residues. Germline V lookup: CDR1 SGHNT, CDR2 YENEEA. V gave up 5 bases and J gave up 0 bases, with 11 bases separating them. CDR3 nucleotides: TGTGCCAGCAGCCCACGAAGGGTCTCCTACAATGAGCAGTTCTTC. Translation: CASSPRRVSYNEQFF.

A few counts support this clone. The chain uses TRBV7-3 and TRBJ2-1; D gene ambiguous. This CDR3 region has 12 residues. Trimming stripped 5 bases from V and 7 bases from J, with 9 bases between. The V gene's germline CDR1 is SGHTA and CDR2 FQGTGA. In DNA, the CDR3 is TGTGCCAGCAGCACGACCCGGAATGAGCAGTTCTTC. Residues: CASSTTRNEQFF.

The V and J genes are TRBV4-1 and TRBJ2-1; 9 nucleotides line up with TRBD1. The V gene's germline CDR1 is MGHRA and CDR2 YSYEKL. J lost 0 bases, V lost 4 bases, and 13 bases had no gene match. The CDR3 consists of 19 residues. The DNA of the CDR3 is TGCGCCAGCAGCCGTACTCCTGGGGACAGGGCCAGCTCCTACAATGAGCAGTTCTTC. Translation: CASSRTPGDRASSYNEQFF.